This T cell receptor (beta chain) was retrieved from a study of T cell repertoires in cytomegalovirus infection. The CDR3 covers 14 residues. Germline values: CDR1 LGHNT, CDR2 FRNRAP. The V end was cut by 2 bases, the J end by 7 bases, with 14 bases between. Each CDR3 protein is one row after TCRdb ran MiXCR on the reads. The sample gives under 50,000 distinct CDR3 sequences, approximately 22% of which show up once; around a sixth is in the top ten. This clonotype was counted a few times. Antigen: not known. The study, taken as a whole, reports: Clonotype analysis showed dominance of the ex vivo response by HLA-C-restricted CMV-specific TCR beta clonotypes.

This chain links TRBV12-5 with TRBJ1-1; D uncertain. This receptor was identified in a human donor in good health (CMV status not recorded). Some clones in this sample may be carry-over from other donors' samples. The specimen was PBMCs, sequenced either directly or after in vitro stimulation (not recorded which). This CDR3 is CASGLPNRQNEAFF. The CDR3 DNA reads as TGTGCTAGTGGTTTGCCCAATCGTCAGAATGAAGCTTTCTTT.